A selection of T cell receptor beta chains follows, all from one sample in a study of blood T cells in healthy people across ages. A single record per CDR3 protein comes from TCRdb applying MiXCR to the 5' RACE reads. The sample holds roughly 1.9 million distinct CDR3 sequences, more than 35% seen once. Specimen: blood. Every receptor here comes from a human donor in good health. CDR3s include the opening cysteine and the closing phenylalanine or tryptophan. A D gene is named only where the DNA matches it firmly. The listing skips clone size in some rows; elsewhere it reads once, few, many or a size class.

TRBJ1-2 13 TRBV29-1 . . CSVELSQGNGYTF TGCAGCGTTGAACTGAGCCAGGGCAATGGCTACACCTTC
TRBJ1-5 15 TRBV4-1 . . CASSQDWAGTQPQHF TGCGCCAGCAGCCAAGATTGGGCAGGGACTCAGCCCCAGCATTTT
TRBJ2-3 16 TRBV4-3 . . CASSQDSSGSTDTQYF TGCGCCAGCAGCCAAGATAGTTCTGGGAGCACAGATACGCAGTATTTT
TRBJ2-1 16 TRBV20-1 . . CSAQGTAGSLYNEQFF TGCAGTGCTCAGGGGACAGCCGGGAGCCTATACAATGAGCAGTTCTTC
TRBJ1-2 17 TRBV27 . once CASRRSLEGIFGYGYTF TGTGCCAGCAGACGCAGCCTCGAGGGGATATTCGGGTATGGCTACACCTTC
TRBJ2-4 12 TRBV6-1 . . CASSLMRDVQYF TGTGCCAGCAGCCTCATGCGTGACGTTCAGTACTTC
TRBJ2-3 14 TRBV9 . . CASSVEGVTDTQYF TGTGCCAGCAGCGTAGAAGGGGTCACAGATACGCAGTATTTT
TRBJ1-6 16 TRBV6-5 . few CASRDRGGGPNSPLHF TGTGCCAGCAGGGACCGGGGCGGAGGGCCAAATTCACCCCTCCACTTT
TRBJ2-7 13 TRBV19 . . CASSIKQAYEQYF TGTGCCAGTAGTATAAAACAGGCCTACGAGCAGTACTTC
TRBJ2-4 12 TRBV5-1 . . CASSSALEGQYF TGCGCCAGCAGCTCGGCGTTGGAGGGGCAGTACTTC
TRBJ1-1 14 TRBV9 . few CASSVGGGGDKAFF TGTGCCAGCAGCGTAGGGGGAGGAGGGGATAAAGCTTTCTTT
TRBJ2-7 14 TRBV7-2 . . CASSFQGTSYEQYF TGTGCCAGCAGCTTCCAGGGTACCTCCTACGAGCAGTACTTC
TRBJ2-3 15 TRBV20-1 . . CSARATQGPPDTQYF TGCAGTGCTAGGGCGACTCAAGGGCCCCCAGATACGCAGTATTTT
TRBJ2-1 12 TRBV15 . few CATSRPGLAQFF TGTGCCACCAGCCGACCCGGACTGGCACAGTTCTTC
TRBJ2-7 15 TRBV20-1 TRBD1 few CSARGVRDRGYEQYF TGCAGTGCTAGAGGGGTCCGGGACAGGGGATACGAGCAGTACTTC
TRBJ1-1 13 TRBV9 . . CASAARGNTEAFF TGTGCCAGCGCGGCGCGGGGGAACACTGAAGCTTTCTTT
TRBJ2-3 15 TRBV29-1 . . CSVEMLAGQGDTQYF TGCAGCGTTGAAATGTTGGCGGGGCAGGGGGATACGCAGTATTTT
TRBJ2-6 17 TRBV21-1 . . CASSKPICRSGANVLTF TGTGCCAGCAGCAAACCGATATGCAGGTCGGGGGCCAACGTCCTGACTTTC
TRBJ2-6 19 TRBV4-3 . . CASSQIWRSIVSGANVLTF TGCGCCAGCAGCCAAATCTGGAGGTCGATAGTATCTGGGGCCAACGTCCTGACTTTC
TRBJ1-2 14 TRBV6-5 . . CASSYGGWDYGYTF TGTGCCAGCAGTTACGGCGGGTGGGACTATGGCTACACCTTC
TRBJ1-2 11 TRBV20-1 . . CSASSRSGSIF TGCAGTGCTAGTAGCAGAAGCGGCAGCATCTTC
TRBJ1-4 14 TRBV9 . . CASNKGQPNEKLFF TGTGCCAGCAACAAGGGACAACCGAATGAAAAACTGTTTTTT
TRBJ1-2 14 TRBV28 . . CASSPPGKPYGYTF TGTGCCAGCAGTCCCCCCGGGAAACCTTATGGCTACACCTTC
TRBJ1-1 13 TRBV10-3 . . CAIGSLGNTEAFF TGTGCCATCGGTTCGTTAGGGAACACTGAAGCTTTCTTT
TRBJ2-3 14 TRBV20-1 TRBD2 . CSAPRTSGGDTQYF TGCAGTGCTCCAAGGACTAGCGGGGGGGATACGCAGTATTTT
TRBJ2-5 13 TRBV24-1 TRBD1 . CATGDRGFETQYF TGTGCCACCGGGGACAGGGGATTTGAGACCCAGTACTTC